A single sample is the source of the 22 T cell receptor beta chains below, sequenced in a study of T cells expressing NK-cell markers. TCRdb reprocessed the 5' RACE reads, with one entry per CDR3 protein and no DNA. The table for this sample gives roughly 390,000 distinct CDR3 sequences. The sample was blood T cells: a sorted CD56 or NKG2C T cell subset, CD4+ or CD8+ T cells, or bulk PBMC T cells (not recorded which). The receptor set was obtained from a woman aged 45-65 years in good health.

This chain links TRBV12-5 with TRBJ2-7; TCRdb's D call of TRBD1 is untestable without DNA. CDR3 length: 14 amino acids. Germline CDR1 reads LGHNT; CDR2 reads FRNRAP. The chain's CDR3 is CASAPGRHTYEQYF.

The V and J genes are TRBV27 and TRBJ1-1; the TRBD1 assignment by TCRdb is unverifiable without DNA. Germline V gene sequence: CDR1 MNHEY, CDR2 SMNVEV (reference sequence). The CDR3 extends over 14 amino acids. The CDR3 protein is CASSSLGQALEAFF.

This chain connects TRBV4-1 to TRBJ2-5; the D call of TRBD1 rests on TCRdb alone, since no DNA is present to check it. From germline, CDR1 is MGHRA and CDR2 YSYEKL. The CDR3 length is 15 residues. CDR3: CASSQVARGQETQYF.

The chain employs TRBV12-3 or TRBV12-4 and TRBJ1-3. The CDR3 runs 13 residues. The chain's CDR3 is CASSFPPGNTIYF.

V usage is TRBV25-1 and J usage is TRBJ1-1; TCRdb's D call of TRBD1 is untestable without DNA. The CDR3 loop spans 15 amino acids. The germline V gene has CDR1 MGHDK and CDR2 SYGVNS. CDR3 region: CASRPRSGMNTEAFF. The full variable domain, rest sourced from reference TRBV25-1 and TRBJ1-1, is EADIYQTPRYLVIGTGKKITLECSQTMGHDKMYWYQQDPGMELHLIHYSYGVNSTEKGDLSSESTVSRIRTEHFPLTLESARPSHTSQYLCASRPRSGMNTEAFFGQGTRLTVV.

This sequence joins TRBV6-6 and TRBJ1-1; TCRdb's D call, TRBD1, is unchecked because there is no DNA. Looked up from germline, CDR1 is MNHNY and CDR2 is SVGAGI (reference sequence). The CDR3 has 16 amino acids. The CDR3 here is CASRTDRGFLGTEAFF.

CDR3 in amino acids: CASKSGQRSFF. The J gene is TRBJ2-1, the V gene TRBV6-5; TCRdb's D gene call, TRBD2, goes unchecked for lack of DNA. Germline values: CDR1 MNHEY, CDR2 SVGAGI. The CDR3 sequence is 11 residues long.

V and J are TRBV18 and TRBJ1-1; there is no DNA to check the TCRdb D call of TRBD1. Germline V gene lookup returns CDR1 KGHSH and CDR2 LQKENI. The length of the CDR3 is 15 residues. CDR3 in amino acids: CASSPYGGGITEAFF.

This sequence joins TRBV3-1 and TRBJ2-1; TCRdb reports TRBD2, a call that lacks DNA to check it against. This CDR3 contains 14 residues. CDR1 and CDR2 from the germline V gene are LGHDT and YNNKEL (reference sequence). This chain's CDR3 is CASWDGDSDNEQFF.

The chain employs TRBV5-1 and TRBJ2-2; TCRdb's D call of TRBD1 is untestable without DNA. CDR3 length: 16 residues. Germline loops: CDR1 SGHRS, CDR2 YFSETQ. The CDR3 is CASSKRTGLSTGELFF.

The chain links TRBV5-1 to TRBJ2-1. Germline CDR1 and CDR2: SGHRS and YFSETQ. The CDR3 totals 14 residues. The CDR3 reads CASSLAVSYNEQFF.

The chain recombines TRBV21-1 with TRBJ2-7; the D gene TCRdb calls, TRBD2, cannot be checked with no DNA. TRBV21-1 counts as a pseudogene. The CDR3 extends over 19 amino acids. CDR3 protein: CASSVPALAAGGGGYEQYF.

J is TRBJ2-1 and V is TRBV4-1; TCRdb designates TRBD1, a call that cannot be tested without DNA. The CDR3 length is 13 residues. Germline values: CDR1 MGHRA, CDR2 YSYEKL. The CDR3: CASSLVGGDEQFF.

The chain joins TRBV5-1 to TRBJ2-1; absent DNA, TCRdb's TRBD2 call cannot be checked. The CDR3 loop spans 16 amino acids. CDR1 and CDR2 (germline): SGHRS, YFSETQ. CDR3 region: CASSLEGSGSANEQFF.

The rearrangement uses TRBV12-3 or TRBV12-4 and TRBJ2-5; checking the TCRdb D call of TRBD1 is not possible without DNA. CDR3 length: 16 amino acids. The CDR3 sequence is CASMAPAAGVSETQYF.

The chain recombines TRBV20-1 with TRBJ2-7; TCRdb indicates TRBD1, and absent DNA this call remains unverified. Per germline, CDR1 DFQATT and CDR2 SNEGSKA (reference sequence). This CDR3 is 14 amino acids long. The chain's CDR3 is CSARVRGDPYEQYF.

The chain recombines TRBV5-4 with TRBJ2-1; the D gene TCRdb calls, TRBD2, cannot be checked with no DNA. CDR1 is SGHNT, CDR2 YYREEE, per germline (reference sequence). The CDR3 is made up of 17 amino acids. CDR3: CASSFRLAGDSYNEQFF.

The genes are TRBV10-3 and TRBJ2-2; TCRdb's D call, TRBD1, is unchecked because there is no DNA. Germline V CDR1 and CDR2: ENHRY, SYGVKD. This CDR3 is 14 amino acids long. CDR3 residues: CAAAYRGDTGELFF.

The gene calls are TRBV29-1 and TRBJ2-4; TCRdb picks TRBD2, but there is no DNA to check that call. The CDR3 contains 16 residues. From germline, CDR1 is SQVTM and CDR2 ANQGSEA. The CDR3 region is CSAGTSGSLAKNIQYF.

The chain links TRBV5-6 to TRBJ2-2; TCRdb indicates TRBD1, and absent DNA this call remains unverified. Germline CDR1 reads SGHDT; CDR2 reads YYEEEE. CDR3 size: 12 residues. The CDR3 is CASTSGSRELFF.

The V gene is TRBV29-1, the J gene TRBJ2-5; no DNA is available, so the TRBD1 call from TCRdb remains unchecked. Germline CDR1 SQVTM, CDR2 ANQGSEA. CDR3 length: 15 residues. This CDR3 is CSVDHRGKGSETQYF.

The CDR3: CASSFETGTSGSDTQYF. The chain has TRBV12-3 or TRBV12-4 and TRBJ2-3; lacking DNA, the TRBD2 call made by TCRdb goes unchecked. The CDR3 has 17 amino acids.